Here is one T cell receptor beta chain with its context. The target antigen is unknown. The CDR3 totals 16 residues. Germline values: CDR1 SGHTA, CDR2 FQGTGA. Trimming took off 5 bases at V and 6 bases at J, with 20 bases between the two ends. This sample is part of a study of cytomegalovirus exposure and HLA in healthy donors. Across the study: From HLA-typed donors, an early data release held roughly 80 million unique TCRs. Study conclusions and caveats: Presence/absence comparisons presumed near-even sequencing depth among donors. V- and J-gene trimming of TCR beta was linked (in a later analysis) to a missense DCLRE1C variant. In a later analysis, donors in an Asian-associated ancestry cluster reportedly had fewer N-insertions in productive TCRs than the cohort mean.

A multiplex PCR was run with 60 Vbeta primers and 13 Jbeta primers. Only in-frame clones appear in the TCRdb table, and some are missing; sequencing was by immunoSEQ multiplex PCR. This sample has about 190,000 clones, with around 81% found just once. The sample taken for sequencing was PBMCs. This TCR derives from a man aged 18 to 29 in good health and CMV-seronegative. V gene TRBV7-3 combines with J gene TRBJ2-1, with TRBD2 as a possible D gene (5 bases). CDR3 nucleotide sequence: TGTGCCAGCAGCCCGAGAACTAGAACGATATCCAATGAGCAGTTCTTC. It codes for CASSPRTRTISNEQFF.